This TCR beta chain was profiled in a study of shared clonotypes between healthy human individuals. This clone was counted a single time. Some clones are missing from TCRdb's copy, which holds only in-frame ones; the method was immunoSEQ multiplex PCR. The table shows about 490,000 clones, with around four fifths occurring only once. The CDR3 consists of 13 residues. Germline CDR1 MNHNS, CDR2 SASEGT. V lost 6 bases and J lost 2, with 11 bases in between. This chain uses TRBV6-1 with TRBJ2-7, with D hard to call. The sequence derives from a woman in her 40s in good health. Some clones in this sample may be carry-over from other donors' samples. The sample consisted of PBMCs. This CDR3 is CASSPTETYEQYF. The CDR3 DNA is TGTGCCAGCAGCCCCACGGAAACCTACGAGCAGTACTTC.